The 29 T cell receptor beta chains given below trace back to one sample, sequenced in a study of CD8 T cells in ankylosing spondylitis. TCRdb reprocessed the 5' RACE reads via MiXCR and lists one record per CDR3 protein. The sample has 300,000 to 350,000 distinct CDR3 sequences; roughly 11% are singletons. The sequencing sample was made of blood, either unsorted or a sorted T cell fraction (not recorded which). The receptors stem from a female donor with ankylosing spondylitis or in good health (not recorded which).

This clonotype was recorded many times. This sequence joins TRBV5-6 and TRBJ2-3; a possible D gene is TRBD2 (6 bases). This CDR3 comprises 17 residues. Germline lookup yields CDR1 SGHDT and CDR2 YYEEEE. V dropped 1 base and J dropped 3 bases, with 18 bases sitting between them. CDR3 residues: CASSLSGYHPRTDTQYF. The CDR3 DNA reads TGTGCCAGCAGCTTGAGCGGGTACCATCCAAGGACAGATACGCAGTATTTT.

This clonotype has ten or more counts. This chain uses TRBV14 with TRBJ1-6; no reliable D call. This CDR3 is built from 13 residues. Germline lookup yields CDR1 SGHDN and CDR2 FVKESK. V dropped 8 bases and J dropped 1 base, with 6 bases sitting between them. CDR3 amino acids: CASGGSYNSPLHF. The CDR3 bases are TGTGCCAGCGGTGGTTCCTATAATTCACCCCTCCACTTT.

This clonotype is classed as medium-sized. V and J are TRBV5-1 and TRBJ2-4; D ambiguous. V lost 4 bases to trimming and J lost 7 bases, with 9 bases between them. The germline CDR1 and CDR2 sequences are SGHRS and YFSETQ. The CDR3 spans 12 residues. The chain's CDR3 is CASSPQENIQYF. The CDR3 DNA sequence: TGCGCCAGCAGCCCTCAAGAGAACATTCAGTACTTC.

The chain couples TRBV5-1 to TRBJ2-3; 9 bases line up with TRBD1. J was trimmed by 2 bases and V by 0 bases; bases with no gene match: 4. Per the germline V gene, CDR1 is SGHRS and CDR2 is YFSETQ. This CDR3 is built from 16 residues. CDR3 DNA sequence: TGCGCCAGCAGCTTGGTGACAGGGGGACCCACAGATACGCAGTATTTT. Translating it yields CASSLVTGGPTDTQYF.

Many counts were recorded for this clonotype. The chain has TRBV20-1 and TRBJ2-3, with TRBD2 matching over 12 bases. V gave up 5 bases and J gave up 7 bases; unmatched junction bases: 13. The CDR3 has 16 residues. The V gene's germline CDR1 is DFQATT and CDR2 SNEGSKA (reference sequence). The CDR3 nucleotides are TGCAGTGCTTGGCCACCGACTAGCGGGAGCCGCTATACGCAGTATTTT. Encoded protein: CSAWPPTSGSRYTQYF.

Regarding this clonotype: This may be a read error: a much more frequent sequence differs by one nucleotide. The chain is built from TRBV20-1 and TRBJ2-4; TRBD2 aligns across 10 bases. This CDR3 has 18 amino acids. CDR1 is DFQATT and CDR2 is SNEGSKA in the germline V gene (reference sequence). The DNA for the CDR3 is TGCTGTGCTAGAGATAGCGGGGGGTTTGCCAAAGCCAAAAACATTCAGTACTTC. Translating gives CCARDSGGFAKAKNIQYF.

This clonotype came up a few times. The V call is TRBV2, the J call TRBJ2-2; D is tentatively TRBD1 or TRBD2 (5 bases each). Germline CDR1 and CDR2: SNHLY and FYNNEI. The CDR3 has 13 residues. V was shortened by 7 bases and J by 6 bases, with 12 bases between the two germline ends. This CDR3 reads CASTRDAAGELFF. CDR3 DNA: TGTGCCAGCACCCGGGACGCGGCCGGGGAGCTGTTTTTT.

This clonotype came up a few times. The chain couples TRBV28 to TRBJ2-7, with TRBD2 identical over 10 bases. Per the germline V gene, CDR1 is MDHEN and CDR2 is SYDVKM. J lost 2 bases, V lost 6 bases, and 7 bases had no gene match. CDR3 length: 15 residues. CDR3 DNA: TGTGCCAGCAGACCTAGCGGGAGTGCTACCTACGAGCAGTACTTC. Its translation: CASRPSGSATYEQYF. Filled out from reference TRBV28 and TRBJ2-7, the complete variable domain reads DVKVTQSSRYLVKRTGEKVFLECVQDMDHENMFWYRQDPGLGLRLIYFSYDVKMKEKGDIPEGYSVSREKKERFSLILESASTNQTSMYLCASRPSGSATYEQYFGPGTRLTVT.

In this sample, this clonotype turned up many times. V gene TRBV27 combines with J gene TRBJ1-1; D is ambiguous. The CDR3 is 13 residues long. Trimming shortened V by 0 bases and J by 5 bases, and 7 bases separated the two germline ends. The V gene's germline CDR1 is MNHEY and CDR2 SMNVEV (reference sequence). Written as DNA, the CDR3 is TGTGCCAGCAGTTTATCGTTGGAGACTGAAGCTTTCTTT. Encoded protein: CASSLSLETEAFF.

This clonotype occurred many times. The V and J genes are TRBV12-3 or TRBV12-4 and TRBJ2-1; D remains ambiguous. CDR3 length: 13 amino acids. Trimming stripped 3 bases from V and 14 bases from J, with 17 bases between. CDR3: CASSLSTLGREFF. The CDR3 DNA reads as TGTGCCAGCAGTTTGTCTACCCTTGGTAGGGAGTTCTTC.

In its sample, this clonotype was seen many times. V is TRBV20-1 and J is TRBJ2-1, with 11 bases fitting TRBD2. The trim removed 5 bases at V and 7 bases at J, leaving 7 bases unmatched. Germline CDR1 reads DFQATT; CDR2 reads SNEGSKA (reference sequence). The CDR3 loop spans 14 amino acids. In nucleotides, the CDR3 is TGCAGTGCTGAGACTAGCGGGAAGTATAATGAGCAGTTCTTC. Its protein is CSAETSGKYNEQFF.

This clonotype has just a few counts. The J gene is TRBJ1-3, the V gene TRBV5-5; tentatively, D is TRBD1 (5 bases). CDR3 length equals 17 residues. The V end was cut by 0 bases, the J end by 3 bases, with 16 bases between. Germline V gene lookup returns CDR1 SGHKS and CDR2 YYEKEE (reference sequence). Here the CDR3 reads CASSLAPGAGFGNTIYF. The CDR3 DNA is TGTGCCAGCAGCTTGGCCCCCGGGGCAGGGTTTGGAAACACCATATATTTT.

This clonotype has at least ten counts. The chain employs TRBV20-1 and TRBJ2-7; D perhaps matches TRBD1 (5 bases). This CDR3 has 16 amino acids. The V gene lost 2 bases and the J gene lost 2 bases, with 19 bases spanning the gap. Germline V gene lookup returns CDR1 DFQATT and CDR2 SNEGSKA (reference sequence). The CDR3 is CSARPVARQFPYEQYF. The DNA for the CDR3 is TGCAGTGCTAGACCTGTGGCCCGACAGTTCCCCTACGAGCAGTACTTC.

This clonotype has a count of ten or more. This chain joins TRBV28 and TRBJ2-5; D gene uncertain. Deletions cut 5 bases from V and 5 bases from J, with 12 bases between. The V gene's germline CDR1 is MDHEN and CDR2 SYDVKM. This CDR3 is 13 amino acids long. The CDR3 DNA reads as TGTGCCAGCAGTCTCGGACGGGTTGAGACCCAGTACTTC. Amino acids: CASSLGRVETQYF. The variable domain in full, completed from reference TRBV28 and TRBJ2-5, reads DVKVTQSSRYLVKRTGEKVFLECVQDMDHENMFWYRQDPGLGLRLIYFSYDVKMKEKGDIPEGYSVSREKKERFSLILESASTNQTSMYLCASSLGRVETQYFGPGTRLLVL.

The chain uses TRBV5-1 and TRBJ1-2, with TRBD1 matching 8 bases. Trimming removed 2 bases from V and 8 bases from J; junction bases left unmatched: 11. This CDR3 is 15 amino acids long. In germline, CDR1 is SGHRS, CDR2 YFSETQ. The CDR3 bases are TGCGCCAGCAGCTTTACACCCGGGACAGGAGAAGGCTACACCTTC. Amino acids: CASSFTPGTGEGYTF.

V usage is TRBV12-3 or TRBV12-4 and J usage is TRBJ1-2; D is unresolved. V dropped 7 bases and J dropped 8 bases, with 17 bases sitting between them. The CDR3 is 13 residues long. The CDR3 DNA reads TGTGCCAGCACTGCACCGGGATCTAGGGGCTACACCTTC. Amino acids: CASTAPGSRGYTF.

This clonotype occurred many times. The chain recombines TRBV10-2 with TRBJ2-7; the D call may be TRBD1 or TRBD2 (5 bases each). Deletions cut 4 bases from V and 2 bases from J, with 12 bases between. This CDR3 has 14 residues. CDR1 and CDR2 (germline): WSHSY, SAAADI. The CDR3 region has the DNA TGCGCCAGCAGTGGAGGGGTTGCCCCCTACGAGCAGTACTTC. It codes for CASSGGVAPYEQYF.

The rearrangement links TRBV12-3 or TRBV12-4 to TRBJ1-3; D is unresolved. Trimming took off 4 bases at V and 4 bases at J, with 14 bases between the two ends. The CDR3 runs 15 residues. CDR3 nucleotide sequence: TGTGCCAGCAGTTCCTTCAGTAGGCCGGGAAACACCATATATTTT. It yields the protein CASSSFSRPGNTIYF.

The table lists this clonotype with many counts. The chain has TRBV7-2 and TRBJ2-7; the D is unclear. The V gene lost 5 bases and the J gene lost 3 bases, with 14 bases spanning the gap. The germline V gene encodes CDR1 SGHTA and CDR2 FQGNSA. The CDR3 contains 14 residues. As DNA, the CDR3 is TGTGCCAGCAGCCCTGACACCTTTGTCTACGAGCAGTACTTC. This sequence encodes CASSPDTFVYEQYF.

This clonotype was detected a few times. The rearrangement joins TRBV20-1 to TRBJ2-3, with TRBD1 as a possible D gene (6 bases). The V gene's germline CDR1 is DFQATT and CDR2 SNEGSKA (reference sequence). The CDR3 sequence is 20 residues long. V was cut by 6 bases and J by 2 bases, with 33 bases left in between. Here the CDR3 reads CSALLRPKNRAPYITDTQYF. The CDR3 DNA follows: TGCAGTGCCCTACTCAGACCAAAAAACAGGGCACCCTATATCACAGATACGCAGTATTTT.

The V gene is TRBV4-3, the J gene TRBJ1-2; 9 positions match TRBD1. Germline V lookup: CDR1 LGHNA, CDR2 YSLEER. The CDR3 is made up of 17 amino acids. With 0 bases clipped from V and 8 bases from J, the junction kept 13 bases outside the gene matches. This CDR3 reads CASSQDPGQGNVRGYTF. Here the CDR3 DNA reads TGCGCCAGCAGCCAAGATCCCGGACAGGGGAATGTTCGGGGCTACACCTTC.

The sample holds many counts of this clonotype. The V gene is TRBV5-1, the J gene TRBJ2-1, with D perhaps matching TRBD1 (6 bases). V gave up 2 bases and J gave up 7 bases, with 16 bases separating them. This CDR3 region has 15 residues. The germline gives CDR1 SGHRS, CDR2 YFSETQ. This CDR3 reads CASSFVSGTRNEQFF. The CDR3 nucleotides are TGCGCCAGCAGCTTTGTTTCCGGGACAAGGAATGAGCAGTTCTTC.

This clonotype has ten or more counts. The V call is TRBV5-1, the J call TRBJ2-1, with 8 nucleotides matching TRBD2. CDR1 and CDR2 from the germline V gene are SGHRS and YFSETQ. V was clipped by 4 bases and J by 8 bases; unmatched bases: 14. The CDR3 spans 16 residues. The CDR3 sequence: CASSPRTAGASYEQFF. CDR3 nucleotide sequence: TGCGCCAGCAGCCCCCGGACAGCGGGAGCCTCCTATGAGCAGTTCTTC.

The chain joins TRBV29-1 to TRBJ2-1, with 10 positions matching TRBD2. V was clipped by 7 bases and J by 0 bases; unmatched bases: 6. Germline V gives CDR1 SQVTM, CDR2 ANQGSEA. The CDR3 covers 15 residues. CDR3: CSGAGTSVSYNEQFF. CDR3 in DNA: TGCAGCGGAGCGGGGACTAGCGTCTCCTACAATGAGCAGTTCTTC.

This clonotype has a count of ten or more. The V call is TRBV20-1, the J call TRBJ1-5; TRBD1 agrees at 9 bases. Germline CDR1 and CDR2: DFQATT and SNEGSKA (reference sequence). CDR3 size: 16 residues. The trim removed 1 base at V and 5 bases at J, leaving 9 bases unmatched. In DNA, the CDR3 is TGCAGTGCTAGAGCCGGGACAGGGTATTCCCATCAGCCCCAGCATTTT. Translating gives CSARAGTGYSHQPQHF.

The rearrangement uses TRBV18 and TRBJ2-7; the match to TRBD2 covers 8 bases. CDR1 KGHSH and CDR2 LQKENI come from the germline V gene. The ends lost 1 base at V and 2 bases at J; junction bases unmatched: 4. CDR3 size: 15 residues. The CDR3 sequence is CASSPLGLVTYEQYF. The DNA for the CDR3 is TGTGCCAGCTCACCACTGGGACTAGTAACCTACGAGCAGTACTTC.

The sample holds many counts of this clonotype. The chain is built from TRBV6-4 and TRBJ1-1; 7 bases align to TRBD1. The J segment lost 3 bases and the V segment lost 2 bases, leaving 6 bases of the junction unmatched. This CDR3 has 15 amino acids. Germline V lookup: CDR1 MRHNA, CDR2 SNTAGT. As DNA, the CDR3 is TGTGCCAGCAGTGACGGCCCAGGGGGGTACACTGAAGCTTTCTTT. Amino acids: CASSDGPGGYTEAFF.

J is TRBJ1-1 and V is TRBV12-3 or TRBV12-4; D is perhaps TRBD1 (5 bases). V was trimmed by 5 bases and J by 5 bases, leaving 9 bases between them. This CDR3 comprises 12 residues. In DNA form, the CDR3 reads TGTGCCAGCAGTGCCCCAGGGACTGAAGCTTTCTTT. Translated, it gives CASSAPGTEAFF.

In its sample, this clonotype was seen a few times. Compared with germline, one end of the junction differs, possibly owing to a read error. The J gene is TRBJ2-7, the V gene TRBV19, with D hard to call. Germline V gene lookup returns CDR1 LNHDA and CDR2 SQIVND (reference sequence). The CDR3 consists of 11 residues. The CDR3 DNA is TGTGCCAGTATTATAGGGAACTGCCGGTACTTC. Residues: CASIIGNCRYF. Variable domain in full (rest from reference TRBV19 and TRBJ2-7): DGGITQSPKYLFRKEGQNVTLSCEQNLNHDAMYWYRQDPGQGLRLIYYSQIVNDFQKGDIAEGYSVSREKKESFPLTVTSAQKNPTAFYLCASIIGNCRYFGPGTRLTVT.